This T cell receptor (beta chain) was obtained from a study of blood T cell repertoires in COVID-19. Study as a whole: COVID-19 samples, acute and convalescent, were from the United States, Italy and Spain. T cells, B-cell-depleted T cells, or PBMCs provided the cDNA or gDNA that served as material.

Original processing methods: Scientists estimated how many nucleated cells there were by amplifying reference gene primers. TCRdb's table, derived via immunoSEQ multiplex PCR, lists solely in-frame clones and lacks some. V and J calls and clone size are those listed in that table; D and trimming were worked out from the DNA. The table lists around 100,000 clones, 89% of them singletons. This CDR3 has 16 amino acids. The V gene end was trimmed by 4 bases and the J gene end by 3 bases; junction bases not matched to a gene: 8. Per the germline V gene, CDR1 is SGHTS and CDR2 is YDEGEE. The sample taken for sequencing was peripheral blood. The chain combines TRBV5-8 with TRBJ2-3; TRBD1 matches 10 bases. The TCR comes from a woman of 80 years or more in a cohort sampled during active COVID-19. The CDR3 region is CASSPRDRGKTDTQYF. CDR3 nucleotide sequence: TGTGCCAGCAGCCCCCGGGACAGGGGAAAGACAGATACGCAGTATTTT.